The T cell receptor (beta chain) under discussion was sequenced for a study of PD-1 blockade in mismatch repair-deficient tumors. On this clone: Its antigen is not identified.

Trimming at V came to 4 bases and at J to 7 bases, leaving 12 bases not matched to a gene. Looked up from germline, CDR1 is SGHTA and CDR2 is FQGNSA. CDR3 size: 15 residues. Mismatch repair deficiency was confirmed in all patients, by PCR or immunohistochemistry. General study points: Rapid post-treatment expansion, then contraction, generally preceding radiologic response, marked tumor-resident clones.

Here immunoSEQ multiplex PCR was the method, and the copy in TCRdb shows in-frame clones only, minus some. This table holds some 66,000 clones, 88% found once. The sample consisted of peripheral blood, taken 52 weeks after starting pembrolizumab. This sequence joins TRBV7-2 and TRBJ2-7; 8 bases agree with TRBD2. This clonotype was obtained from an adult with mismatch repair-deficient cancer. The CDR3 here is CASSSPGLGLGEQYF. CDR3 nucleotides: TGTGCCAGCAGCTCTCCGGGACTAGGTCTTGGGGAGCAGTACTTC.